Presented here are 10 T cell receptor beta chains from one specimen sequenced in a study of T-cell reconstitution after alpha-beta-depleted transplantation in children. Unique molecular identifiers were incorporated into the prepared TCRbeta library. TCRdb re-called the PCR reads through MiXCR, storing one row per CDR3 protein. The data contain 250,000 to 400,000 distinct CDR3 sequences, 23% of them singletons. The input for sequencing was PBMCs, mostly from graft donor cells, taken 180 days after TCRalphabeta/CD19-depleted stem cell transplant. The receptors here all came from a male patient younger than 18 who had a stem cell transplant for acute lymphoblastic leukemia, so the T cells may come from the graft donor.

This clonotype was counted ten times or more. The chain is built from TRBV10-3 and TRBJ2-1; TRBD2 matches at 13 bases. CDR1 is ENHRY and CDR2 is SYGVKD in the germline V gene. This CDR3 comprises 18 residues. V lost 2 bases to trimming and J lost 1 base; unmatched junction nucleotides: 5. The CDR3 DNA follows: TGTGCCATCAGTGAGGGACTAGCGGGAGACATTTCCTACAATGAGCAGTTCTTC. Encoded protein: CAISEGLAGDISYNEQFF.

This clonotype turned up a few times. The chain combines TRBV6-1 with TRBJ1-2, with D possibly matching TRBD1 (6 bases). The CDR3 loop spans 16 amino acids. Germline CDR1 and CDR2: MNHNS and SASEGT. V lost 6 bases, J lost 4 bases, and 21 bases lay in between. The CDR3 bases are TGTGCCAGCAGCCACCAAGGTGGGGGCGTCGTCTATGGCTACACCTTC. Translated: CASSHQGGGVVYGYTF.

This clonotype was detected only a few times. The chain uses TRBV7-9 and TRBJ2-7; D is ambiguous. Germline lookup yields CDR1 SEHNR and CDR2 FQNEAQ (reference sequence). V lost 1 base and J lost 2, with 12 bases in between. The CDR3 extends over 15 amino acids. The CDR3: CASSLGPHLTYEQYF. CDR3 nucleotides: TGTGCCAGCAGCTTAGGCCCCCATCTAACCTACGAGCAGTACTTC.

V and J are TRBV4-2 and TRBJ2-1, with 9 positions matching TRBD2. V dropped 1 base and J dropped 6; count of bases not matched to a gene: 7. The germline CDR1 and CDR2 sequences are LGHNA and YNFKEQ. The CDR3 runs 16 residues. The CDR3 coding sequence is TGTGCCAGCAGCCAAGTGGGCGGGAGGGGAGTCAATGAGCAGTTCTTC. It translates to CASSQVGGRGVNEQFF.

The genes are TRBV20-1 and TRBJ2-7; tentatively, D is TRBD2 (5 bases). The V end lost 6 bases, the J end lost 0 bases, and 9 bases lay between the germline ends. The germline gives CDR1 DFQATT, CDR2 SNEGSKA (reference sequence). The CDR3 has 12 residues. CDR3 coding DNA: TGCAGTGCCACCACTAGCTCCTACGAGCAGTACTTC. It yields the protein CSATTSSYEQYF.

The chain is built from TRBV7-4 and TRBJ1-1, with D uncertain. CDR3 length: 16 residues. Between the trimmed V and J ends, which lost 2 bases and 4 bases, there was a span of 17 bases. Germline V CDR1 and CDR2: SGHVT, SQSDAQ. CDR3 sequence reads: CASSLPRSPGPTEAFF. In nucleotides, the CDR3 is TGTGCCAGCAGCTTACCCCGCAGTCCAGGCCCCACTGAAGCTTTCTTT.

This clonotype has just a few counts. The V call is TRBV29-1, the J call TRBJ2-7; D is tentatively TRBD1 or TRBD2 (5 bases each). CDR1 is SQVTM and CDR2 is ANQGSEA in the germline V gene. The CDR3 loop spans 13 amino acids. Trimming took 0 bases from V and 6 from J, leaving 12 bases between them. This chain's CDR3 is CSVEDQRGAEQYF. The DNA for the CDR3 is TGCAGCGTTGAAGATCAACGAGGGGCCGAGCAGTACTTC.

V and J are TRBV19 and TRBJ2-1; 10 bases agree with TRBD1. This CDR3 is built from 15 residues. V shed 6 bases and J 5 bases; nucleotides not matched to a gene: 7. Germline V lookup: CDR1 LNHDA, CDR2 SQIVND (reference sequence). In DNA, the CDR3 is TGTGCCAGTAGGACAGGGGGCGCAAACCACAATGAGCAGTTCTTC. Encoded protein: CASRTGGANHNEQFF.

This clonotype was seen a handful of times. CDR3: CSAPYAASEYGYTF. In DNA, the CDR3 is TGCAGTGCTCCGTATGCTGCCTCTGAATATGGCTACACCTTC. V is TRBV20-1 and J is TRBJ1-2; D is unresolved. V shed 5 bases and J shed 5 bases, with 18 bases lying between them. The CDR3 loop spans 14 amino acids. Germline-derived CDR1 and CDR2 are DFQATT and SNEGSKA (reference sequence).

This clonotype was seen more than once but under ten times. The chain couples TRBV30 to TRBJ2-6, with unresolved D. With 2 bases removed from V and 0 bases from J, the gap between germline ends came to 5 bases. Per the germline V gene, CDR1 is GTSNPN and CDR2 is SVGIG (reference sequence). This CDR3 comprises 14 residues. Here the CDR3 DNA reads TGTGCCTGGAGTCGGGTCTCTGGGGCCAACGTCCTGACTTTC. This sequence encodes CAWSRVSGANVLTF.